Described below is a single T cell receptor beta chain sequence and its context. Its antigen is not yet known. No much larger clonotype is one base removed from it; base qualities were not supplied. The donors were healthy, HIV-negative adults who had no recently reported acute infections or vaccinations. Every donor was a Caucasian adult residing in Nashville, Tennessee, USA. CD4+ T cells were enriched through magnetic negative selection, after which naive cells were positively selected on CD45RA and the remaining negative fraction served as the memory subset. Blood was obtained by leukapheresis, after which PBMCs were separated by Ficoll-Histopaque density gradient centrifugation and cryopreserved in liquid nitrogen vapor phase. Analytical flow cytometry was used to check the purity and quantity of each magnetically sorted T cell population. From each sorted fraction, genomic DNA was isolated and quantified by UV absorbance on a Nanodrop 2000c.

TCR CDR3 regions were amplified from genomic DNA by multiplex PCR using the deep immunoSEQ assay. For each cell subset, the extracted genomic DNA was distributed evenly across all wells of several immunoSEQ 96-well plates, and each plate served as one replicate. Each replicate PCR for sorted subsets received about 210 ng genomic DNA, equal to 30,000 or so T cell genomes. Purified libraries were measured with a Qubit 3.0 fluorometer, size-checked on a Bioanalyzer 2100, and measured again with the KAPA Library Quantification kit. A separate single-read 150-cycle Illumina NextSeq 550 flow cell was used to sequence each immunoSEQ 96-well plate. The paper's processing steps were these. The immunoSEQ output contained only junctional sequences without quality scores, so filtering could not match that applied to full-length reads. To assign V/J genes and CDR3, sequences were annotated against IMGT germline references using PyIR, a Python wrapper for IgBLAST v1.9. Reads were filtered out if the reads had weak V/J assignments (E-value above 1e-6), no CDR3, stop codons, out-of-frame junctions, or ambiguous translated residues. V3J clonotypes were defined by identical inferred V gene, J gene, and CDR3 amino acid sequence. Percentage overlap between repertoires was calculated by dividing the number of shared unique clonotypes by the size of the smaller repertoire. RTK rarefaction, the Chao1 estimator, and Recon v2.1 estimates of unobserved clonotypes were used to assess repertoire richness. Generation probabilities for all TCRbeta clonotypes obtained by the gDNA method from several donors were computed using OLGA. TCRdb re-hosts the immuneACCESS table, in-frame sequences only. Its copies lack some clones; in the studies checked, an unresolved V gene accounts for under half of them, and the cause for the rest is not known. V, J and clone size are taken as reported in that table, and D and trimming were inferred from the DNA itself. The sample table contains more than 1.2 million clones; only one count was recorded for approximately 98.5% of them. Under 0.45% of the sample goes to the ten largest clones.

The data originate from a study of shared clonotypes between healthy human individuals (TCRdb year 2020). Regarding the study in general: The cohort included a few men and a couple of women between 18 and 49 years of age. For each donor, CD4 naive and CD4 memory were each given three plates, CD8 naive was given two plates, and CD8 memory was given one plate. To estimate repertoire size and how much clonotypes are shared between individuals, the study performed deep sequencing of blood TCR repertoires from roughly five healthy adults. To increase sequencing depth and limit assay-specific biases, different laboratories used diverse techniques to prepare libraries and sequence TCR repertoires. Per donor, leukapheresis produced somewhere between about 0.9 and 9.5 billion PBMCs.

Summary of the overall study and its limitations: Rarefaction of sorted-subset datasets indicated incomplete sequencing despite the large sequencing depth. Sampling was restricted to blood, and TCR repertoires in tissue are likely to differ from TCR repertoires in blood. Compared with non-shared clonotypes, the clonotypes found in all four sorted-subset donors had higher generation probabilities. Across a handful of donors, about 4.5% of naive CD4, over 3% of naive CD8, around 2.1% of memory CD4, and approximately 0.4% of memory CD8 clonotypes were shared. Because the study included a small number of donors, the genetic and exposure-history diversity represented was limited. Pairwise subsampling led to the expectation that sequencing depth would affect the degree of clonotype sharing among donors. Estimated clonotype richness was generally larger for naive than for memory subsets.

The CDR3 covers 14 residues, taking in both the cysteine and the phenylalanine. Only the CDR3 portion is preserved as DNA: 42 bases, with reading frame beginning at the first base. As encoded in the germline V gene (reference sequence), CDR1 is MNHEY while CDR2 is SMNVEV. V and J are truncated by 5 bases and 6 bases respectively, leaving an intervening sequence of 17 bases. Source material: naive CD4+ T cells sorted from blood. What this sample's cell subset or site label stands for: CD45RA+ positively selected. The sequence derives from a man aged 30 to 39 in good health. This receptor chain uses TRBV27 and TRBJ2-7; TRBD1 is a possible D gene, resting on 5 matching bases. The encoded CDR3 is CASSTLRGHLEQYF. The nucleotide sequence reads TGTGCCAGCAGTACCTTAAGAGGACACCTCGAGCAGTACTTC.